The T cell receptor beta chain described here comes from a study of blood T cell repertoires in COVID-19. Study at large: Acute and convalescent COVID-19 samples came from the United States, Italy and Spain.

Source study methods: Amplification with reference gene primers provided the estimates of nucleated cell counts. Sequencing used immunoSEQ multiplex PCR; TCRdb keeps in-frame clones, though not all of them. V, J and clone size reflect that table, while D and trimming were determined from the DNA. The table shows roughly 320,000 clones, with around 84% occurring only once. The V and J ends lost 2 bases and 3 bases, in that order; junction bases with no gene match: 5. This CDR3 region has 16 residues. Germline CDR1 and CDR2: MNHEY and SVGAGI. The V call is TRBV6-5, the J call TRBJ2-2; 8 nucleotides match TRBD1. This TCR derives from a man between 65 and 79 years old with acute or convalescent COVID-19. Sequencing was carried out using peripheral blood. This CDR3 reads CASSYHGTGHTGELFF. CDR3 nucleotides: TGTGCCAGCAGTTACCACGGGACAGGCCACACCGGGGAGCTGTTTTTT.